The TCR beta chain described here comes from a study of T cell responses to AZD1222 COVID-19 vaccine. CDR1 and CDR2 (germline): LNHNV, YYDKDF (reference sequence). The CDR3 extends over 15 amino acids. V lost 4 bases to trimming and J lost 2 bases, with 12 bases between them. Pooled samples include second doses given at about 4 or 12 weeks. Concerning this clone itself: Antigen unknown.

Study results and caveats: Donors were mostly white British, more females; clonal diversity possibly underestimated. Sampling that yielded the repertoires occurred only after the peak T cell response.

Only in-frame clones appear in the TCRdb table, and some are missing; sequencing was by immunoSEQ multiplex PCR. The sample carries roughly 120,000 clones, 86% recorded once. This material consisted of peripheral blood, taken 28 days after the second AZD1222 dose. V usage is TRBV15 and J usage is TRBJ1-3; no reliable D call. The TCR sequence derives from an adult who received the AZD1222 COVID-19 vaccine. CDR3 sequence: CATSKESLAGNTIYF. The CDR3 DNA is TGTGCCACCAGCAAAGAATCGTTAGCTGGAAACACCATATATTTT. The full variable domain, in which reference TRBV15 and TRBJ1-3 provide the parts outside the CDR3, is DAMVIQNPRYQVTQFGKPVTLSCSQTLNHNVMYWYQQKSSQAPKLLFHYYDKDFNNEADTPDNFQSRRPNTSFCFLDIRSPGLGDTAMYLCATSKESLAGNTIYFGEGSWLTVV.